Listed below are T cell receptor beta chains from one sample, sequenced in a study of cytomegalovirus exposure and HLA in healthy donors. Generated by immunoSEQ multiplex PCR, the TCRdb table keeps only in-frame clones and is missing some. The repertoire holds 35,000 to 45,000 clones, 50% to 55% seen once, with about 12% in the top ten. What was sequenced was PBMCs. These receptors came from a human donor in good health. Both conserved end residues are part of each CDR3. The order of the fields is V gene, J gene, D gene, clone size, CDR3 protein, CDR3 DNA. The D gene is left open where the match is weak. Where a row states a size, it is once, few, many or the class of an expanded clone; other rows omit it.

>TRBV10-3|TRBJ2-7|-|-
CAISRGGGKYEQYF
TGTGCCATCAGTCGAGGGGGAGGGAAGTACGAGCAGTACTTC
>TRBV7-9|TRBJ2-7|-|-
CASSTGQLSYEQYF
TGTGCCAGCAGCACAGGACAGCTCTCCTACGAGCAGTACTTC
>TRBV7-9|TRBJ2-7|TRBD2|-
CASALAGGPYEQYF
TGTGCCAGCGCTCTAGCGGGAGGCCCCTACGAGCAGTACTTC
>TRBV6-5|TRBJ2-7|TRBD2|-
CASSGLAGVREQYF
TGTGCCAGCAGCGGACTAGCGGGAGTCCGCGAGCAGTACTTC
>TRBV27|TRBJ2-3|-|once
CASSFQRGDTQYF
TGTGCCAGCAGTTTCCAAAGGGGGGATACGCAGTATTTT
>TRBV6-5|TRBJ2-7|TRBD2|-
CASSRTSGTYEQYF
TGTGCCAGCAGCCGGACTAGCGGGACCTACGAGCAGTACTTC
>TRBV7-3|TRBJ2-1|TRBD2|-
CASSLNPSGYNEQFF
TGTGCCAGCAGCTTAAACCCTAGCGGCTACAATGAGCAGTTCTTC
>TRBV11-3|TRBJ2-2|-|-
CASSLDRVTGELFF
TGTGCCAGCAGCTTAGACAGGGTCACCGGGGAGCTGTTTTTT
>TRBV4-2|TRBJ1-1|-|-
CASSQDGGVTEAFF
TGTGCCAGCAGCCAAGATGGGGGGGTCACTGAAGCTTTCTTT
>TRBV25-1|TRBJ1-4|-|-
CASSRQGPANEKLFF
TGTGCCAGCAGTCGGCAGGGTCCGGCTAATGAAAAACTGTTTTTT
>TRBV9|TRBJ2-1|-|-
CASSSPRGLGEYPGEQFF
TGTGCCAGCAGCTCCCCGAGGGGGTTGGGAGAATACCCGGGTGAGCAGTTCTTC
>TRBV5-3|TRBJ1-4|-|-
CARSLGPTRGRDKKLFF
TGTGCCAGAAGCTTGGGACCCACCCGGGGTAGGGATAAAAAACTGTTTTTT
>TRBV28|TRBJ2-7|TRBD1|-
CASSSLGQANPYEQYF
TGTGCCAGCAGCTCGCTCGGACAGGCCAACCCTTACGAGCAGTACTTC
>TRBV7-9|TRBJ1-1|TRBD1|-
CASSFYGQGTTEAFF
TGTGCCAGCAGCTTTTATGGACAGGGAACCACTGAAGCTTTCTTT
>TRBV6-5|TRBJ2-7|-|few
CASSYSTQGLGEQYF
TGTGCCAGCAGTTACTCTACACAGGGTTTGGGCGAGCAGTACTTC
>TRBV9|TRBJ1-6|-|few
CASSVAPGPSPLHF
TGTGCCAGCAGCGTAGCACCAGGGCCTTCACCCCTCCACTTT
>TRBV7-2|TRBJ2-1|TRBD2|few
CASSAGLAGFNEQFF
TGTGCCAGCAGCGCGGGACTAGCGGGGTTCAATGAGCAGTTCTTC
>TRBV7-9|TRBJ1-4|-|few
CASTLWGVANEKLFF
TGTGCCAGCACCCTGTGGGGGGTGGCTAATGAAAAACTGTTTTTT
>TRBV6-1|TRBJ2-1|-|few
CASSEGPLSYNEQFF
TGTGCCAGCAGTGAAGGTCCTCTCTCCTACAATGAGCAGTTCTTC
>TRBV4-2|TRBJ2-1|TRBD2|-
CASSQDFAGGPVDEQFF
TGTGCCAGCAGCCAAGATTTTGCGGGGGGGCCGGTGGATGAGCAGTTCTTC
>TRBV7-8|TRBJ1-1|TRBD1|-
CASSQNRGRNTEAFF
TGTGCCAGCAGCCAAAACAGGGGACGGAACACTGAAGCTTTCTTT
>TRBV7-2|TRBJ1-1|-|-
CASSLIPGQNTEAFF
TGTGCCAGCAGCTTGATACCGGGACAGAACACTGAAGCTTTCTTT
>TRBV7-2|TRBJ2-7|TRBD2|-
CASSLRPTSGHFYEQYF
TGTGCCAGCAGCTTAAGGCCTACTAGCGGGCACTTCTACGAGCAGTACTTC
>TRBV7-6|TRBJ2-7|TRBD1|-
CASSKQGDEQYF
TGTGCCAGCAGCAAACAGGGGGACGAGCAGTACTTC
>TRBV9|TRBJ2-1|TRBD1|-
CASSVWDRNNEQFF
TGTGCCAGCAGCGTATGGGACAGAAACAATGAGCAGTTCTTC
>TRBV6-5|TRBJ2-5|-|-
CASRGLGDGETQYF
TGTGCCAGCAGAGGCTTAGGAGATGGGGAGACCCAGTACTTC
>TRBV2|TRBJ1-4|-|few
CASRKRDGGREKLFF
TGTGCCAGCAGGAAACGGGACGGGGGACGGGAAAAACTGTTTTTT
>TRBV5-1|TRBJ2-6|-|-
CASSLEGPGANVLTF
TGCGCCAGCAGCTTGGAGGGGCCCGGGGCCAACGTCCTGACTTTC
>TRBV6-6|TRBJ2-7|TRBD2|-
CASSYKGREGYEQYF
TGTGCCAGCAGTTACAAAGGGCGGGAGGGCTACGAGCAGTACTTC
>TRBV10-1|TRBJ2-3|TRBD2|few
CASRGTSGSTDTQYF
TGCGCCAGTCGTGGGACTAGCGGTTCCACAGATACGCAGTATTTT
>TRBV11-3|TRBJ2-2|-|once
CASSPQGWTGELFF
TGTGCCAGCAGCCCGCAGGGATGGACCGGGGAGCTGTTTTTT
>TRBV9|TRBJ2-7|TRBD2|-
CASSVAGTSSYEQYF
TGTGCCAGCAGCGTAGCTGGGACTAGCTCCTACGAGCAGTACTTC
>TRBV4-2|TRBJ2-7|-|few
CASSLAGGETYEQYF
TGTGCCAGCAGCTTGGCGGGCGGCGAGACCTACGAGCAGTACTTC
>TRBV10-3|TRBJ2-3|-|-
CAISPADTQYF
TGTGCCATCAGTCCTGCAGATACGCAGTATTTT
>TRBV11-3|TRBJ2-3|TRBD2|-
CASSLGGGRKTDTQYF
TGTGCCAGCAGCTTAGGTGGCGGGAGGAAGACAGATACGCAGTATTTT
>TRBV6-6|TRBJ1-2|-|few
CASTETGPSGYTF
TGTGCCAGCACCGAAACAGGGCCGAGTGGCTACACCTTC
>TRBV9|TRBJ1-6|-|few
CASRESLDSPLHF
TGTGCCAGCAGGGAGTCCTTAGATTCACCCCTCCACTTT
>TRBV6-6|TRBJ1-6|-|few
CASSPRTDSPLHF
TGTGCCAGCAGCCCCCGGACAGATTCACCCCTCCACTTT
>TRBV15|TRBJ1-5|-|once
CATSRGALGNQPQHF
TGTGCCACCAGCAGAGGGGCACTCGGCAATCAGCCCCAGCATTTT
>TRBV5-1|TRBJ2-7|TRBD1|-
CASSLQGGTYEQYF
TGCGCCAGCAGCTTACAGGGGGGAACCTACGAGCAGTACTTC
>TRBV14|TRBJ2-7|-|-
CASSQSWERWHEQYF
TGTGCCAGCAGCCAAAGCTGGGAGAGGTGGCACGAGCAGTACTTC
>TRBV18|TRBJ1-4|TRBD1|-
CASSRGQGNEKLFF
TGTGCCAGCTCACGGGGACAGGGGAATGAAAAACTGTTTTTT
>TRBV9|TRBJ1-3|-|-
CASSVGRSGNTIYF
TGTGCCAGCAGCGTGGGGAGATCTGGAAACACCATATATTTT
>TRBV12-5|TRBJ2-1|-|-
CASGLATRSEQFF
TGTGCTAGTGGTTTGGCAACTAGATCTGAGCAGTTCTTC
>TRBV6-6|TRBJ1-5|-|few
CASSTSGQPNQPQHF
-
>TRBV19|TRBJ1-1|-|-
CASSPERYTEAFF
TGTGCCAGTAGTCCCGAGAGGTACACTGAAGCTTTCTTT
>TRBV6-1|TRBJ1-6|TRBD1|-
CASSEGTGAYNSPLHF
TGTGCCAGCAGTGAAGGGACAGGTGCCTATAATTCACCCCTCCACTTT
>TRBV19|TRBJ2-4|-|few
CATSLQALNKNIQYF
TGTGCCACCTCTTTACAGGCCCTAAACAAAAACATTCAGTACTTC
>TRBV5-1|TRBJ2-7|TRBD2|-
CASSAREGFEQYF
TGCGCCAGCAGCGCGCGGGAGGGATTCGAGCAGTACTTC
>TRBV11-1|TRBJ2-2|TRBD1|-
CASSLARRGQLNTGELFF
TGTGCCAGCAGCTTAGCGCGTAGGGGACAGCTCAACACCGGGGAGCTGTTTTTT
>TRBV7-8|TRBJ1-4|-|-
CASSLAGGTGLEKLFF
TGTGCCAGCAGCTTAGCTGGAGGTACAGGGCTCGAAAAACTGTTTTTT
>TRBV7-9|TRBJ1-4|TRBD1|-
CASSPQTGVGEKLFF
TGTGCCAGCAGCCCCCAGACAGGGGTAGGAGAAAAACTGTTTTTT
>TRBV30|TRBJ2-1|-|few
CAWSRQGEQFF
TGTGCCTGGAGTAGGCAGGGTGAGCAGTTCTTC
>TRBV19|TRBJ1-1|TRBD1|-
CASRSTGAVAEAFF
TGTGCCAGTAGATCAACAGGGGCGGTAGCTGAAGCTTTCTTT
>TRBV6-6|TRBJ1-2|TRBD1|-
CASSYRQGAGDYTF
TGTGCCAGCAGTTACCGTCAGGGGGCCGGTGACTACACCTTC
>TRBV11-2|TRBJ2-5|TRBD1|-
CASSPPDRGSRETQYF
TGTGCCAGCAGCCCTCCTGACAGGGGGTCGCGGGAGACCCAGTACTTC
>TRBV7-9|TRBJ2-5|-|-
CASSLNQGRGKETQYF
TGTGCCAGCAGCCTAAACCAGGGGAGAGGGAAGGAGACCCAGTACTTC